The rows below give T cell receptor beta chains drawn from one sample of a study of CD8+ T cells in alopecia areata. Generated by immunoSEQ multiplex PCR, the TCRdb table keeps only in-frame clones and is missing some. The sample lists about 180,000 clones; approximately 50% were seen once. Sequences were derived from CD8+ T cells sorted from blood, sampled at approximately week 51, from a patient treated with tofacitinib. The source of these receptors is a human donor with alopecia areata. Each CDR3 is given with its conserved first and last residue. The order of the fields is D gene, V gene, J gene, clone size, CDR3 length, CDR3 protein, CDR3 DNA. D genes are given only for firm matches. Clone size is not always given. Where it is, it says once, few, many or a class for expanded clones.

>TRBD1|TRBV4-1|TRBJ1-2|NA|14
CASSPTGNNYGYTF
TGCGCCAGCAGCCCGACAGGGAACAACTATGGCTACACCTTC
>TRBD1|TRBV5-6|TRBJ1-5|NA|14
CASSPGTGSQPQHF
TGTGCCAGCAGCCCCGGGACAGGGTCTCAGCCCCAGCATTTT
>NA|TRBV7-9|TRBJ2-7|few|14
CASTPVRSSYEQYF
TGTGCCAGCACCCCGGTAAGAAGCTCCTACGAGCAGTACTTC
>TRBD1|TRBV9|TRBJ1-4|once|14
CASSADREGEKLFF
TGTGCCAGCAGCGCCGACAGGGAGGGGGAAAAACTGTTTTTT
>TRBD1|TRBV29-1|TRBJ1-1|few|15
CSVSGTAKGNTEAFF
TGCAGCGTTTCCGGGACAGCCAAGGGGAACACTGAAGCTTTCTTT
>NA|TRBV9|TRBJ2-1|NA|14
CASSAQGPGGEQFF
TGTGCCAGCAGCGCACAGGGGCCCGGGGGTGAGCAGTTCTTC
>TRBD1|TRBV9|TRBJ1-5|NA|15
CASSVTGGTDQPQHF
TGTGCCAGCAGCGTGACAGGGGGCACTGATCAGCCCCAGCATTTT
>NA|TRBV11-2|TRBJ2-7|NA|12
CASSLKGYEQYF
TGTGCCAGCAGCTTAAAGGGCTACGAGCAGTACTTC
>TRBD1|TRBV25-1|TRBJ1-2|few|16
CASSEFRTGTNYGYTF
TGTGCCAGCAGTGAATTTAGGACAGGGACCAACTATGGCTACACCTTC
>NA|TRBV6-5|TRBJ2-5|NA|13
CASSYLGEETQYF
TGTGCCAGCAGTTACTTGGGGGAAGAGACCCAGTACTTC
>TRBD2|TRBV20-1|TRBJ2-1|few|11
CSATTGTTQFF
TGCAGTGCTACGACCGGGACTACGCAGTTCTTC
>NA|TRBV6-6|TRBJ2-5|NA|13
CASSSITRETQYF
TGTGCCAGCAGTTCCATCACAAGGGAGACCCAGTACTTC
>NA|TRBV30|TRBJ1-1|NA|15
CAWSARGALRGEAFF
TGTGCCTGGAGTGCCCGAGGGGCCCTGCGGGGTGAAGCTTTCTTT
>NA|TRBV6-5|TRBJ1-5|NA|15
CASSFRTGNNQPQHF
TGTGCCAGCAGTTTTCGAACCGGGAACAATCAGCCCCAGCATTTT
>NA|TRBV30|TRBJ1-1|NA|11
CAWSRRTEAFF
TGTGCCTGGAGTAGACGCACTGAAGCTTTCTTT
>NA|TRBV13|TRBJ1-2|NA|16
CASSLRGTGPNYGYTF
TGTGCCAGCAGCTTAAGGGGGACCGGTCCAAACTATGGCTACACCTTC
>NA|TRBV30|TRBJ1-1|NA|15
CAWSVREVMNTEAFF
TGTGCCTGGAGTGTAAGGGAAGTTATGAACACTGAAGCTTTCTTT
>NA|TRBV27|TRBJ2-1|NA|15
CASSPDGSSYNEQFF
TGTGCCAGCAGTCCCGACGGTAGCTCCTACAATGAGCAGTTCTTC
>TRBD2|TRBV10-3|TRBJ2-1|NA|17
CAISGTGLFPSYNEQFF
TGTGCCATCAGTGGGACGGGACTATTCCCCTCCTACAATGAGCAGTTCTTC
>NA|TRBV29-1|TRBJ1-2|few|11
CSVVQVYGYTF
TGCAGCGTTGTACAGGTCTATGGCTACACCTTC
>TRBD1|TRBV13|TRBJ2-5|few|15
CASSSGQGEQETQYF
TGTGCCAGCAGCTCAGGACAGGGAGAGCAAGAGACCCAGTACTTC